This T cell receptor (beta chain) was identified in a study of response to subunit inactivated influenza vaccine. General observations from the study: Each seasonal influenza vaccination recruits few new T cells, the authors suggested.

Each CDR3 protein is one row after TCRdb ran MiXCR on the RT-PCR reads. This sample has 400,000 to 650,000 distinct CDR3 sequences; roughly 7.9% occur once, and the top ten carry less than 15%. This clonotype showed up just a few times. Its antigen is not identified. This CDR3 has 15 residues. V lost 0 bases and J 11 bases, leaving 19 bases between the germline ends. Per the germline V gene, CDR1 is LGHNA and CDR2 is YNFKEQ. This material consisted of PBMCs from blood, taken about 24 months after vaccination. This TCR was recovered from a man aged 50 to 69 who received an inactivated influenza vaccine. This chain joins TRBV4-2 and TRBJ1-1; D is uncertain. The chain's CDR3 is CASSQDFYSAKGAFF. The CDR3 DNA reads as TGTGCCAGCAGCCAAGATTTCTATTCGGCAAAAGGGGCTTTCTTT.